This TCR beta chain is from a study of cytomegalovirus exposure and HLA in healthy donors. In the study overall: The study's early data release held about 77 million unique TCRs from HLA-typed donors.

Germline V gene data show CDR1 as SNHLY and CDR2 as FYNNEI. The V and J ends lost 3 bases and 8 bases, in that order; junction bases with no gene match: 4. The CDR3 is 13 residues long. Study-level results: Despite most TCR sequences being rare, some public TCRs occurred in many donors.

13 Jbeta primers and 60 Vbeta primers were used for the PCR. Original methodology: Later work found around 72 million unique TCR beta chains, with 9.5 million to 14 million shared. Sequenced by immunoSEQ multiplex PCR; TCRdb stores in-frame clones only, minus some. V, J and clone size were drawn from that table, and D and trimming were deduced from the DNA. The table shows roughly 220,000 clones, with roughly 70% occurring only once. A word on this clone: Its antigen is not identified.

The sample taken for sequencing was PBMCs. This receptor was identified in a woman aged 30 to 39 in good health and CMV-seronegative. V is TRBV2 and J is TRBJ2-1, with 7 bases that match TRBD2. The chain's CDR3 is CASSEKSGDEQFF. The CDR3, as DNA: TGTGCCAGCAGTGAGAAAAGCGGGGATGAGCAGTTCTTC.